This T cell receptor beta chain came from a study of graft-versus-host responses after intestinal transplantation. Findings of the study overall: Allografts of one patient group, those with graft-donor T cell macrochimerism, had high graft-versus-host to host-versus-graft clonal ratios. The marrow of recipients harbored GvH clones, and ileum or blood showed some of them first.

Germline loops: CDR1 MGHRA, CDR2 YSYEKL. The CDR3 covers 17 residues. V lost 1 base and J 7 bases, leaving 20 bases between the germline ends. Details on this clone: Its antigen is not known.

Only in-frame clones appear in the TCRdb table, and some are missing; sequencing was by immunoSEQ multiplex PCR. The top ten clones hold more than 0.15% of a sample with 95,000 to 130,000 clones, about nine tenths of them seen once. The receptor's source is a human donor who received an intestinal transplant. The sequencing here drew on unstimulated CD4+ T cells sorted from spleen or lymph node cells, taken before intestinal transplant. The V gene is TRBV4-1, the J gene TRBJ2-1; a weak D match, TRBD2 (5 bases). CDR3 DNA sequence: TGCGCCAGCAGCCAAGTTAACGGGGAGAGGGCGAGAAATGAGCAGTTCTTC. Translation gives CASSQVNGERARNEQFF.